A single sample is the source of the 26 T cell receptor beta chains below, sequenced in a study of blood T cell repertoires in COVID-19. Repertoires were generated with immunoSEQ multiplex PCR, while TCRdb's copy carries only in-frame clones and drops some. The sample carries a few hundred thousand clones, approximately 91% recorded once. Material: PBMCs or T cells enriched from blood (not recorded which). Source of these receptors: a middle-aged woman who had recovered from COVID-19.

The CDR3 DNA reads as TGTGCCAGTAGGCCGCCGACAGGGGGCTCCTACGAGCAGTACTTC. Translating gives CASRPPTGGSYEQYF. The rearrangement uses TRBV19 and TRBJ2-7; 9 nucleotides line up with TRBD1. V shed 6 bases, J shed 0 bases, and the junction held 6 bases outside the gene matches. Germline assignment: CDR1 LNHDA and CDR2 SQIVND (reference sequence). This CDR3 is built from 15 residues.

The V and J genes are TRBV28 and TRBJ1-5; a weak D match, TRBD1 (5 bases). The V and J ends lost 5 bases and 5 bases respectively, with 13 bases between them. The CDR3 runs 14 residues. Germline CDR1 and CDR2: MDHEN and SYDVKM. Written as DNA, the CDR3 is TGTGCCAGCAGTGCTGGGGCCACCTATCAGCCCCAGCATTTT. This codes for CASSAGATYQPQHF.

V gene TRBV7-2 combines with J gene TRBJ1-1, with 8 bases aligning to TRBD1. Unmatched junction bases numbered 3, after V lost 3 bases and J lost 0 bases. The CDR3 runs to 15 residues. Germline loops: CDR1 SGHTA, CDR2 FQGNSA. The chain's CDR3 is CASSLWTGMNTEAFF. The CDR3 region has the DNA TGTGCCAGCAGCTTGTGGACAGGGATGAACACTGAAGCTTTCTTT.

To note about this clone: Distinct nucleotide sequences in the sample also encode this CDR3. The chain carries TRBV29-1 and TRBJ1-5; tentatively, D is TRBD1 (5 bases). The ends were cut back, 4 bases at V and 6 bases at J, with 13 bases in the middle. The CDR3 contains 13 residues. Germline V gene data show CDR1 as SQVTM and CDR2 as ANQGSEA. In nucleotides, the CDR3 is TGCAGCGTTGGACAAGGGGAGGGTCAGCCCCAGCATTTT. It codes for CSVGQGEGQPQHF.

This clone has ten or more counts. CDR3 amino acids: CASSLRQENQPQHF. In nucleotides, the CDR3 is TGTGCCAGCAGTTTACGACAGGAGAATCAGCCCCAGCATTTT. V and J are TRBV27 and TRBJ1-5, with a possible D match to TRBD1 (6 bases). V was pared by 2 bases and J by 4 bases, with 9 bases between. The CDR3 has 14 residues. Per the germline V gene, CDR1 is MNHEY and CDR2 is SMNVEV (reference sequence).

The chain is built from TRBV5-1 and TRBJ2-3; 9 bases map to TRBD2. V dropped 2 bases and J dropped 0; count of bases not matched to a gene: 1. Looked up from germline, CDR1 is SGHRS and CDR2 is YFSETQ. The CDR3 totals 15 residues. CDR3 sequence reads: CASSLGLASTDTQYF. For the CDR3, the DNA is TGCGCCAGCAGCTTAGGACTAGCGAGCACAGATACGCAGTATTTT. Full variable domain (outside the CDR3, taken from reference TRBV5-1 and TRBJ2-3): KAGVTQTPRYLIKTRGQQVTLSCSPISGHRSVSWYQQTPGQGLQFLFEYFSETQRNKGNFPGRFSGRQFSNSRSEMNVSTLELGDSALYLCASSLGLASTDTQYFGPGTRLTVL.

This sequence joins TRBV24-1 and TRBJ1-5; weak D call: TRBD1 (5 bases). Per the germline V gene, CDR1 is KGHDR and CDR2 is SFDVKD. The CDR3 has 15 amino acids. Trimming left V 10 bases short and J 3 bases short, with 18 bases between. The CDR3: CATSAGGGINQPQHF. DNA for the CDR3: TGTGCCACTTCTGCGGGGGGGGGAATCAATCAGCCCCAGCATTTT.

V is TRBV4-1 and J is TRBJ2-7, with 9 bases fitting TRBD1. CDR1 is MGHRA and CDR2 is YSYEKL in the germline V gene. The CDR3 has 20 residues. V was pared by 0 bases and J by 0 bases, with 15 bases of the junction left unmatched. This CDR3 is CASSQEPGQGSRLNSYEQYF. DNA of the CDR3: TGCGCCAGCAGCCAAGAACCGGGACAGGGATCGCGATTGAACTCCTACGAGCAGTACTTC.

V gene TRBV15 combines with J gene TRBJ2-2; D not certain. CDR1 and CDR2 from the germline V gene are LNHNV and YYDKDF (reference sequence). Deletions cut 0 bases from V and 6 bases from J, with 11 bases between. This CDR3 has 15 amino acids. Here the CDR3 DNA reads TGTGCCACCAGCAGAGATCAGGAAGGTGCCGGGGAGCTGTTTTTT. The encoded protein is CATSRDQEGAGELFF.

The chain is built from TRBV7-9 and TRBJ2-7; 10 bases are a match to TRBD1. Germline assignment: CDR1 SEHNR and CDR2 FQNEAQ (reference sequence). The CDR3 length is 15 residues. V lost 5 bases and J lost 6; bases outside the gene matches: 10. Here the CDR3 DNA reads TGTGCCAGCAGCGCCCCACGGACAGGGGGGGCCGAGCAGTACTTC. This encodes CASSAPRTGGAEQYF.

This chain joins TRBV9 and TRBJ2-2; 7 bases agree with TRBD1. With 0 bases clipped from V and 2 bases from J, the junction kept 7 bases outside the gene matches. Germline assignment: CDR1 SGDLS and CDR2 YYNGEE. The CDR3 length is 17 residues. The DNA of the CDR3 is TGTGCCAGCAGCGTAGGAGGGGGCATATCTAACACCGGGGAGCTGTTTTTT. Translation gives CASSVGGGISNTGELFF.

The V call is TRBV24-1, the J call TRBJ2-1; 9 bases line up with TRBD2. This CDR3 spans 16 amino acids. J lost 3 bases, V lost 4 bases, and 6 bases had no gene match. Germline V gene sequence: CDR1 KGHDR, CDR2 SFDVKD. CDR3 sequence: CATSELTSGDYNEQFF. Here the CDR3 DNA reads TGTGCCACCAGTGAGCTGACTAGCGGAGACTACAATGAGCAGTTCTTC.

The genes are TRBV4-1 and TRBJ1-2; TRBD1 might be the D (5 bases). V was pared by 5 bases and J by 2 bases, with 15 bases between. This CDR3 comprises 15 residues. Per germline, CDR1 MGHRA and CDR2 YSYEKL. The CDR3 nucleotides are TGCGCCAGCAGCGTATTGACAGTGCCGAACTATGGCTACACCTTC. It yields the protein CASSVLTVPNYGYTF.

This sequence joins TRBV7-6 and TRBJ2-7; TRBD2 agrees at 9 bases. With V trimmed by 2 bases and J by 3 bases, 8 bases remained unmatched. The germline V gene encodes CDR1 SGHVS and CDR2 FNYEAQ. The CDR3 sequence is 16 residues long. The CDR3 bases are TGTGCCAGCAGCTTAACGGTAGCGGGAGAGGGCTACGAGCAGTACTTC. Amino acid sequence: CASSLTVAGEGYEQYF.

The genes are TRBV18 and TRBJ2-5, with D unresolved. Germline CDR1 reads KGHSH; CDR2 reads LQKENI. V gave up 3 bases and J gave up 2 bases, with 13 bases separating them. This CDR3 contains 15 residues. This CDR3 reads CASSPEVLPQETQYF. The CDR3 DNA follows: TGTGCCAGCTCACCCGAAGTACTTCCTCAAGAGACCCAGTACTTC.

This rearrangement joins TRBV19 to TRBJ2-7; maybe TRBD1 (5 bases). This CDR3 comprises 15 residues. Trimming took 3 bases from V and 5 from J, leaving 17 bases between them. The germline V gene has CDR1 LNHDA and CDR2 SQIVND (reference sequence). The CDR3 sequence: CASSMKGKRVDEQYF. In nucleotides, the CDR3 is TGTGCCAGTAGTATGAAGGGGAAAAGGGTGGACGAGCAGTACTTC.

J is TRBJ2-6 and V is TRBV27; the match to TRBD1 covers 7 bases. Per the germline V gene, CDR1 is MNHEY and CDR2 is SMNVEV (reference sequence). V gave up 2 bases and J gave up 1 base; unmatched junction bases: 17. This CDR3 contains 21 residues. The DNA of the CDR3 is TGTGCCAGCAGTTTAACCTCTTATGAGGGGGCCTTGGGTTCTGGGGCCAACGTCCTGACTTTC. Encoded protein: CASSLTSYEGALGSGANVLTF.

V usage is TRBV6-5 and J usage is TRBJ1-2; weak D call: TRBD1 (5 bases). Trimming took 10 bases from V and 3 from J, leaving 12 bases between them. Per the germline V gene, CDR1 is MNHEY and CDR2 is SVGAGI. The CDR3 totals 12 residues. The CDR3 spells CATGVRDYGYTF. The CDR3 DNA is TGTGCCACGGGGGTTAGGGACTATGGCTACACCTTC.

The gene calls are TRBV9 and TRBJ2-1; no clear D. Germline CDR1 is SGDLS and CDR2 is YYNGEE. This CDR3 spans 14 amino acids. The V gene lost 0 bases and the J gene lost 5 bases, with 9 bases spanning the gap. DNA of the CDR3: TGTGCCAGCAGCGTAGATCACAGAAACAATGAGCAGTTCTTC. Protein: CASSVDHRNNEQFF.

The V call is TRBV7-8, the J call TRBJ1-1; 12 bases fit TRBD1. The CDR3 totals 19 residues. With V trimmed by 4 bases and J by 1 base, 13 bases remained unmatched. Germline V gene data show CDR1 as SGHVS and CDR2 as FQNEAQ. For the CDR3, the DNA is TGTGCCAGCAGCTCCCCTACCCGGGACAGGGGGCTGAGGAACACTGAAGCTTTCTTT. Translated, it gives CASSSPTRDRGLRNTEAFF.

The V gene is TRBV10-3, the J gene TRBJ1-3, with 8 bases lining up with TRBD1. Unmatched junction bases numbered 0, after V lost 3 bases and J lost 2 bases. The CDR3 loop spans 14 amino acids. Germline V CDR1 and CDR2: ENHRY, SYGVKD. The CDR3 here is CAISDRGPGNTIYF. DNA of the CDR3: TGTGCCATCAGTGACAGGGGGCCTGGAAACACCATATATTTT.

The gene calls are TRBV9 and TRBJ2-2; TRBD2 aligns across 12 bases. The length of the CDR3 is 20 residues. CDR1 and CDR2 from the germline V gene are SGDLS and YYNGEE. J gave up 2 bases and V 1 base, and 12 bases lay outside the gene matches. CDR3 in amino acids: CASSVPGTSGRLVNTGELFF. The CDR3 DNA follows: TGTGCCAGCAGCGTACCGGGGACTAGCGGGCGCCTCGTTAACACCGGGGAGCTGTTTTTT.

This clone is a singleton in its sample. The chain combines TRBV6-6 with TRBJ2-3, with TRBD2 matching 11 bases. Losses at the gene ends were 5 bases for V and 3 bases for J; bases not matched to a gene: 1. The germline gives CDR1 MNHNY, CDR2 SVGAGI (reference sequence). CDR3 length: 14 amino acids. As DNA, the CDR3 is TGTGCCAGCAGTGGGACTAGCGGTACAGATACGCAGTATTTT. Its protein is CASSGTSGTDTQYF.

The chain links TRBV4-2 to TRBJ2-5; TRBD2 aligns across 13 bases. The V segment lost 1 base and the J segment 3 bases; nucleotides outside the gene matches: 5. This CDR3 region has 17 residues. CDR1 LGHNA and CDR2 YNFKEQ come from the germline V gene. The CDR3 sequence: CASSQAPGLAGEETQYF. CDR3 nucleotide sequence: TGTGCCAGCAGCCAAGCCCCCGGACTAGCGGGGGAAGAGACCCAGTACTTC.

The rearrangement uses TRBV29-1 and TRBJ2-5; 7 nucleotides match TRBD1. Germline loops: CDR1 SQVTM, CDR2 ANQGSEA. J was trimmed by 4 bases and V by 7 bases; bases with no gene match: 3. The length of the CDR3 is 11 residues. CDR3 protein: CSGDRVETQYF. CDR3 sequence (DNA): TGCAGCGGAGACAGGGTAGAGACCCAGTACTTC. The whole variable domain, remainder taken from reference TRBV29-1 and TRBJ2-5, is SAVISQKPSRDICQRGTSLTIQCQVDSQVTMMFWYRQQPGQSLTLIATANQGSEATYESGFVIDKFPISRPNLTFSTLTVSNMSPEDSSIYLCSGDRVETQYFGPGTRLLVL.

The V call is TRBV5-4, the J call TRBJ2-5; 11 bases map to TRBD1. The germline CDR1 and CDR2 sequences are SGHNT and YYREEE (reference sequence). V trimming: 4 bases; J trimming: 5 bases; junction bases outside the gene matches: 4. CDR3 size: 14 residues. CDR3 in amino acids: CASSPDRGQETQYF. Here the CDR3 DNA reads TGTGCCAGCAGCCCGGACAGGGGGCAGGAGACCCAGTACTTC.